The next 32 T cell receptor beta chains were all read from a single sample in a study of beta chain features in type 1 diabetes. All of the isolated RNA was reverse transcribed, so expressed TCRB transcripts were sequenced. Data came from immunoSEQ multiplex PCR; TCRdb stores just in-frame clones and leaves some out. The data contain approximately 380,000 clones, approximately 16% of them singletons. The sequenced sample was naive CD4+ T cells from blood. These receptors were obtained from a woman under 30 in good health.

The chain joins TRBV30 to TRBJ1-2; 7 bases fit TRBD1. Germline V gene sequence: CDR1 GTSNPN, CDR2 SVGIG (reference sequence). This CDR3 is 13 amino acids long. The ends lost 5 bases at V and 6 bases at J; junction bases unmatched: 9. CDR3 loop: CAWALTGIHGYTF. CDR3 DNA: TGTGCCTGGGCGTTGACAGGGATCCATGGCTACACCTTC.

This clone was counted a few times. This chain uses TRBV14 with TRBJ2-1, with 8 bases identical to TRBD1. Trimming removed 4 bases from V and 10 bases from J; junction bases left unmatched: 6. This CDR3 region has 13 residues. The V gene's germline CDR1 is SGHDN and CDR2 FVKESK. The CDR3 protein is CASSLTGAGEQFF. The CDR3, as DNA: TGTGCCAGCAGCCTGACAGGGGCCGGAGAGCAGTTCTTC.

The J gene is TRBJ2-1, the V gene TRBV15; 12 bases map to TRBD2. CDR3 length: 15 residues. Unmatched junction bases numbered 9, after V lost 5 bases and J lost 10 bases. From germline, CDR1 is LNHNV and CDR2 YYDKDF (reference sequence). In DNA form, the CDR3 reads TGTGCCACCAGCGCCCGACTAGCGGGAGTAGAGGAGCAGTTCTTC. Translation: CATSARLAGVEEQFF.

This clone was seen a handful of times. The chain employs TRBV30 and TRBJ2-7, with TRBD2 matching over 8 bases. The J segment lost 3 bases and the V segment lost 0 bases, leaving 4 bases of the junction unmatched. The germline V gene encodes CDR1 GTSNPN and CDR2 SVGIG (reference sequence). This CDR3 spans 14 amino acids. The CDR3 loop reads CAWSVQRGLYEQYF. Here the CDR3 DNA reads TGTGCCTGGAGTGTACAGCGGGGGCTCTACGAGCAGTACTTC.

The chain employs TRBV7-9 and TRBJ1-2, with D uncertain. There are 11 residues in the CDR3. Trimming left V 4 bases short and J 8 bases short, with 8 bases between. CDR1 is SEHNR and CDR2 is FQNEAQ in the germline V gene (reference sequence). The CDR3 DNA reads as TGTGCCAGCAGCTCCCCGGGGGGCTACACCTTC. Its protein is CASSSPGGYTF.

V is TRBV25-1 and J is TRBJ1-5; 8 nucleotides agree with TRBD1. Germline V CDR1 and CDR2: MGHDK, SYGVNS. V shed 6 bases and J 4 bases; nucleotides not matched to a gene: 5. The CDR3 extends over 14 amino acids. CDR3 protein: CASSRTGTNQPQHF. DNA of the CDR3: TGTGCCAGCAGCCGGACAGGGACGAATCAGCCCCAGCATTTT.

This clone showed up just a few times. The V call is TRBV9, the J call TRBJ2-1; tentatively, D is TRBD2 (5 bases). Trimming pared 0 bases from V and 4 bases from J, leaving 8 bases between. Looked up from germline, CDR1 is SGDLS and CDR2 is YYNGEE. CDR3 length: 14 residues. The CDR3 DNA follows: TGTGCCAGCAGCGTAGGGCCGGGGTACAATGAGCAGTTCTTC. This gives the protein CASSVGPGYNEQFF.

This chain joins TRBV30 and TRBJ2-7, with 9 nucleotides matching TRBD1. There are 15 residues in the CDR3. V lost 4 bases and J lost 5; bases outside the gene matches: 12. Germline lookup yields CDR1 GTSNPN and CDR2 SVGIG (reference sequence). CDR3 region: CAWTYRGRRLHEQYF. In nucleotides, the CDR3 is TGTGCCTGGACCTACAGGGGGCGAAGGCTCCACGAGCAGTACTTC. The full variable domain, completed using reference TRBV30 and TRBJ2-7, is SQTIHQWPATLVQPVGSPLSLECTVEGTSNPNLYWYRQAAGRGLQLLFYSVGIGQISSEVPQNLSASRPQDRQFILSSKKLLLSDSGFYLCAWTYRGRRLHEQYFGPGTRLTVT.

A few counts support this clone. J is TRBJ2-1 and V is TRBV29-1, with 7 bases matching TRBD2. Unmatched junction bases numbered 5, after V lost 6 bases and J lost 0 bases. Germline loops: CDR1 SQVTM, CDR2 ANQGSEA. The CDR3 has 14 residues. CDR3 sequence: CSVLAVRSYNEQFF. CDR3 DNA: TGCAGCGTCCTAGCGGTCCGCTCCTACAATGAGCAGTTCTTC.

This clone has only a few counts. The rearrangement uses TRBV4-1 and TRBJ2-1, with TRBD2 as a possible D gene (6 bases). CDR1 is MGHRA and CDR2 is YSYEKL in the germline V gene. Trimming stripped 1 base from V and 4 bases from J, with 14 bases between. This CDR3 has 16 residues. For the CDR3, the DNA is TGCGCCAGCAGCCAAGGGGCGGGACTTCGATACAATGAGCAGTTCTTC. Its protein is CASSQGAGLRYNEQFF.

CDR3 in amino acids: CASSPLAVQETQYF. DNA of the CDR3: TGTGCCAGCAGCCCACTAGCGGTACAAGAGACCCAGTACTTC. This rearrangement joins TRBV7-9 to TRBJ2-5; TRBD2 matches at 8 bases. The CDR3 contains 14 residues. Germline V gene sequence: CDR1 SEHNR, CDR2 FQNEAQ (reference sequence). The V gene end was trimmed by 5 bases and the J gene end by 2 bases; junction bases not matched to a gene: 4.

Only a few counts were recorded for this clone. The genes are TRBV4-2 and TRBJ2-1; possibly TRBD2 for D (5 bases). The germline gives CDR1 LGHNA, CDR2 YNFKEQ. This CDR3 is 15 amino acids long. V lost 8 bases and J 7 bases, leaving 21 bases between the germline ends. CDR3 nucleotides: TGTGCCAGCCAGCCAGGTAGTGGGAGAAGGAATGAGCAGTTCTTC. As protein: CASQPGSGRRNEQFF.

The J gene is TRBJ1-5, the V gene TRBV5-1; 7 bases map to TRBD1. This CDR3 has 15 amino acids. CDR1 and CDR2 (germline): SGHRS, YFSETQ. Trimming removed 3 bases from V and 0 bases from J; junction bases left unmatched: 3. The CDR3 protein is CASSYTGASNQPQHF. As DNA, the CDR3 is TGCGCCAGCAGCTACACAGGGGCTAGCAATCAGCCCCAGCATTTT.

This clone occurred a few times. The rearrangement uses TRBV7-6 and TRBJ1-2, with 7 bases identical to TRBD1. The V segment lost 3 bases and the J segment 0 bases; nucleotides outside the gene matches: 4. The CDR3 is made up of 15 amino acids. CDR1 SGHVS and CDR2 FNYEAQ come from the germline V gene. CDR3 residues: CASSLRQGANYGYTF. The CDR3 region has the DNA TGTGCCAGCAGCTTGAGACAGGGTGCTAACTATGGCTACACCTTC.

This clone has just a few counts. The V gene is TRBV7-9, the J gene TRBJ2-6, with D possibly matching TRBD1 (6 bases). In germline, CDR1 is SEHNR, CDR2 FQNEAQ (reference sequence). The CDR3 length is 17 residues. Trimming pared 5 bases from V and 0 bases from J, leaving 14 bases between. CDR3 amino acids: CASSPTGTNSGANVLTF. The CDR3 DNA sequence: TGTGCCAGCAGCCCAACAGGGACCAACTCTGGGGCCAACGTCCTGACTTTC.

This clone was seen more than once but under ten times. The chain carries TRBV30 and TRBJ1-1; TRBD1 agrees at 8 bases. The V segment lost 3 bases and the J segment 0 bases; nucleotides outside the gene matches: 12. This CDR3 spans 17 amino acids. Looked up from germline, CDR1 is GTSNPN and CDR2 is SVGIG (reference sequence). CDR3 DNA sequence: TGTGCCTGGAGGAGGCAGGGGGCTCGATTGGTGAACACTGAAGCTTTCTTT. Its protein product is CAWRRQGARLVNTEAFF.

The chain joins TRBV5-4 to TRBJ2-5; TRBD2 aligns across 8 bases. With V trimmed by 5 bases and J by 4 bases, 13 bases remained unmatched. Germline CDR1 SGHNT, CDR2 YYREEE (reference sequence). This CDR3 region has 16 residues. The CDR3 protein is CASSLPGTRLPETQYF. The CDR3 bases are TGTGCCAGCAGTCTTCCCGGGACTAGATTGCCAGAGACCCAGTACTTC.

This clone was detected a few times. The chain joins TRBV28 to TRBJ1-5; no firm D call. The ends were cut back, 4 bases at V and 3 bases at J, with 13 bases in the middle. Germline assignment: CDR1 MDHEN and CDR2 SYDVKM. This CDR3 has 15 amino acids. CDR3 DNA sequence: TGTGCCAGCAGTTACCTAGGGAGTCTCAATCAGCCCCAGCATTTT. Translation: CASSYLGSLNQPQHF.

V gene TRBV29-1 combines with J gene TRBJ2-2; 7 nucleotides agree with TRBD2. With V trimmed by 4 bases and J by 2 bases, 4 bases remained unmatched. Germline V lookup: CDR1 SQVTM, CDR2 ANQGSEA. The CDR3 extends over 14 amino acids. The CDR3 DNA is TGCAGCGTTGCGGGACTACTTAACACCGGGGAGCTGTTTTTT. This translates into CSVAGLLNTGELFF.

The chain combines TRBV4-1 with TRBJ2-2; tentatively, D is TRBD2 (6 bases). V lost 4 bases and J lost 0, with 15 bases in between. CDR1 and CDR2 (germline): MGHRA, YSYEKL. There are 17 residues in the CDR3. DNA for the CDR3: TGCGCCAGCAGCCCAGGGCGGGGAAGAACGAACACCGGGGAGCTGTTTTTT. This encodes CASSPGRGRTNTGELFF.

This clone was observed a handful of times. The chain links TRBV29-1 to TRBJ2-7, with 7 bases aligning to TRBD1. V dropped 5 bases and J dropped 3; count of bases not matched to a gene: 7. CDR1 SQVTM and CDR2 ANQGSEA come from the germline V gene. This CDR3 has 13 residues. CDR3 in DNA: TGCAGCGTTAACAGGGGATCAAACTACGAGCAGTACTTC. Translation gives CSVNRGSNYEQYF.

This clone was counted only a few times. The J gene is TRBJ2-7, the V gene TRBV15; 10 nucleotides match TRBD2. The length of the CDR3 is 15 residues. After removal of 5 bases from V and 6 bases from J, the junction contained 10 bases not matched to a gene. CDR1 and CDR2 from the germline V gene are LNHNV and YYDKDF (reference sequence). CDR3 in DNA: TGTGCCACCAGCGGGGGTGGGCTAGCGGGAGCCGAGCAGTACTTC. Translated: CATSGGGLAGAEQYF.

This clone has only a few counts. The chain's CDR3 is CASSPAFEQYF. The CDR3 DNA reads as TGTGCCAGCTCACCAGCGTTTGAGCAGTACTTC. This sequence joins TRBV18 and TRBJ2-7; no clear D gene. This CDR3 has 11 residues. The germline V gene has CDR1 KGHSH and CDR2 LQKENI. Trimming stripped 2 bases from V and 7 bases from J, with 6 bases between.

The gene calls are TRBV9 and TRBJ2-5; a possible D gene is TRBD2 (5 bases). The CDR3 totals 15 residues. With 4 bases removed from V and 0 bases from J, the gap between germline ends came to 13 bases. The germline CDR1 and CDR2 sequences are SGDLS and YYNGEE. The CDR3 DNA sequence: TGTGCCAGCAGCTTTTCCACCGGGAACCAAGAGACCCAGTACTTC. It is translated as CASSFSTGNQETQYF.

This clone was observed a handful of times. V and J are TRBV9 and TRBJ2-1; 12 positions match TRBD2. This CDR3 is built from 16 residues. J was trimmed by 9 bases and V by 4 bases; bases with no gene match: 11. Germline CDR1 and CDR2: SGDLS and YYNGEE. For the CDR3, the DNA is TGTGCCAGCAGCCCCCGACTAGCGGGAGACGCTACTGAGCAGTTCTTC. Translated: CASSPRLAGDATEQFF.

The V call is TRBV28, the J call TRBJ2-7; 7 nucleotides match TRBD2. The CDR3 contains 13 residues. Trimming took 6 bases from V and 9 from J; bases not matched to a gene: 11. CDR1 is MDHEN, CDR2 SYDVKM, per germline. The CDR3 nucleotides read TGTGCCAGCAGATCCAGCGGGGTATTCGGGCAGTACTTC. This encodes CASRSSGVFGQYF. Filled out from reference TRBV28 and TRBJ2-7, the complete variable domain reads DVKVTQSSRYLVKRTGEKVFLECVQDMDHENMFWYRQDPGLGLRLIYFSYDVKMKEKGDIPEGYSVSREKKERFSLILESASTNQTSMYLCASRSSGVFGQYFGPGTRLTVT.

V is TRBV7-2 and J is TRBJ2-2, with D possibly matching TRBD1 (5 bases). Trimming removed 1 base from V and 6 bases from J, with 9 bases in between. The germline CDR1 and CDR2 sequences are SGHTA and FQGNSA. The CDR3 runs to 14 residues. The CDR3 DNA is TGTGCCAGCAGCTTAGTAGGGGCACCCGGGGAGCTGTTTTTT. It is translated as CASSLVGAPGELFF.

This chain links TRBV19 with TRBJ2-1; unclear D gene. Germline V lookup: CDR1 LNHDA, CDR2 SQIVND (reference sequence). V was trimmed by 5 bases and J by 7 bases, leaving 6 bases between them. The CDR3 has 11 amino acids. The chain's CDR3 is CASSVVNEQFF. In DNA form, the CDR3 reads TGTGCCAGTAGTGTCGTTAATGAGCAGTTCTTC. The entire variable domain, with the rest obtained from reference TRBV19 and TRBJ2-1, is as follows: DGGITQSPKYLFRKEGQNVTLSCEQNLNHDAMYWYRQDPGQGLRLIYYSQIVNDFQKGDIAEGYSVSREKKESFPLTVTSAQKNPTAFYLCASSVVNEQFFGPGTRLTVL.

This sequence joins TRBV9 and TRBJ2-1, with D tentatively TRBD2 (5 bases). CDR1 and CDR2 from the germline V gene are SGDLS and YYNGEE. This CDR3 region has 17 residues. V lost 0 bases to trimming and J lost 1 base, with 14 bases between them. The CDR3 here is CASSVAPTRVSYNEQFF. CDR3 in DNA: TGTGCCAGCAGCGTAGCGCCAACTAGGGTTTCCTACAATGAGCAGTTCTTC.

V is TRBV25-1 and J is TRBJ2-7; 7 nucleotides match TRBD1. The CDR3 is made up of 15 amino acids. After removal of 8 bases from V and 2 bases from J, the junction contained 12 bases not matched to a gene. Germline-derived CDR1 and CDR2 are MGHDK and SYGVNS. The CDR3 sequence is CASSGQPSYTYEQYF. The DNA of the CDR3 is TGTGCCAGCTCGGGACAGCCAAGTTATACCTACGAGCAGTACTTC.

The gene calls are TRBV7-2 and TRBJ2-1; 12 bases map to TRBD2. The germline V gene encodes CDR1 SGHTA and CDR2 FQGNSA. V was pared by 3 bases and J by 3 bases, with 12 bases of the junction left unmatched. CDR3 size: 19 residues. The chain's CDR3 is CASSFVTSGSWLVYNEQFF. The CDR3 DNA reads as TGTGCCAGCAGCTTTGTGACTAGCGGGAGTTGGCTGGTCTACAATGAGCAGTTCTTC.

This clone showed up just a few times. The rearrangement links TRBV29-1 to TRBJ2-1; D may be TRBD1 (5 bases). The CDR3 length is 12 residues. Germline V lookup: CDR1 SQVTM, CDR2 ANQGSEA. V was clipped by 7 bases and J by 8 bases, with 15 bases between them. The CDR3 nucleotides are TGCAGCGCCCGTAGGGGAAGGTATGAGCAGTTCTTC. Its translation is CSARRGRYEQFF.